The clone carrying this T cell receptor beta chain was seen a single time. Its specificity is not known. Being one base from a much bigger clone, this may be a read error. Since no conserved phenylalanine or tryptophan closes the CDR3, a read error is the likely cause. CDR3-region Arm-PCR and iRepertoire HTBI primers produced the TCR beta libraries. TCRdb redid the calling of the multiplex PCR reads with MiXCR, one entry per CDR3 protein. Among under 500,000 distinct CDR3 sequences, about 20% were seen once, and the ten largest hold 20%. The germline CDR1 and CDR2 sequences are SGHAT and FQNNGV. V was trimmed by 2 bases and J by 5 bases, leaving 7 bases between them. This CDR3 region has 12 residues. The record originates from a study of regulatory T cells in long-lasting Graves disease. Time point reported: persistent/refractory GD, antithyroid drugs over 5 years with positive TRAb. The TCR library was prepared using RNA isolated from PBMCs.

Study-level results: Persistent Graves' patients showed less TCR diversity than newly diagnosed ones.

The starting material was peripheral blood mononuclear cells (PBMCs), obtained when the disease was refractory, from a patient treated with antithyroid drugs. The clonotype comes from a female donor with Graves disease. The V gene is TRBV11-2, the J gene TRBJ2-7, with no clear D. The CDR3 reads CASSLMENEQYL. For the CDR3, the DNA is TGTGCCAGCAGCTTAATGGAAAACGAGCAGTACCTC.